This T cell receptor beta chain was documented in a study of T cell responses to AZD1222 COVID-19 vaccine (dated by TCRdb to about 2021). Regarding the study in general: TCR sequencing covered some 250 trial participants: 200 to 210 given two doses of AZD1222 and 26 given two doses of MenACWY control vaccine. Trial participants were enrolled by age into subgroups of 18-55, 56-69 and 70-plus years, and around 150, 28 and 57 TCR-sequenced participants, respectively, were included in these subgroups. Broad study findings and their caveats: Spike-specific TCR breadth and depth rose significantly after two AZD1222 doses compared with day 0 and with MenACWY recipients. The 56-69-year group was small, and its depth increase did not reach significance, likely because of low power. Vaccine-associated CD4 TCRs spanned the whole spike protein, with dominant responses in regions 160-218 and 743-854. Reportedly, almost half of the unique spike-specific TCRs recognized epitopes lying outside the regions that are mutated in the B.1.351 and B.1.1.7 variants. Because no day 14 peak-response samples were available, repertoires were characterized only after the peak T cell response. Participants were mostly white British and included more females than males, and it was suggested by the authors that clonal diversity may have been underestimated. Only five or six AZD1222 recipients were SARS-CoV-2 seropositive at baseline, limiting conclusions about previously exposed vaccinees.

As for this clone: It has no known antigen specificity. Base qualities are not provided; no much larger clone lies one nucleotide away.

The CDR3 regions of human TCRbeta chains were subjected to immunosequencing. In the source study's methods: TCRs in the repertoires were compared against a reference library of SARS-CoV-2-specific TCRs that had been generated with the MIRA antigen-specificity platform. Breadth was defined as the fraction of unique TCRs that were SARS-CoV-2-associated, and depth was defined as the fraction of total T cells that were SARS-CoV-2-associated. Using the MIRA data, each spike-specific TCR was assigned both to the spike region to which the TCR was reactive and to a CD4 or CD8 class. Log10-transformed breadth and depth values were compared by one-way ANOVA with Sidak's multiple comparisons tests. This is the immuneACCESS table as TCRdb keeps it, with only in-frame sequences that have V and J called. A part of the clones is gone; compared with another copy, unresolved V genes explain less than half, and the rest is unexplained. V, J and clone size are those of that table, while D and trimming were read from the DNA. The sample table lists tens of thousands of clones, around 84% of them with a count of one. The ten top clones hold 5.5% to 6% of the sample.

The time point label here, explained by the study, means: about 28 days (+/-7) after the second vaccine dose. AZD1222 recipients given second doses at about 4 weeks or at about 12 weeks were pooled, since spike-specific TCR depth and breadth were not found to differ between the two schedules. Samples from vaccinated people were obtained from the UK trials COV001 and COV002, which included a single-blind randomized controlled phase 2/3 trial of AZD1222 (ChAdOx1 nCoV-19) in healthy adults. For TCRbeta chain sequencing, PBMC samples from trial participants were taken at day 0 and at day 28 after the second dose. The CDR3 goes from the cysteine to the phenylalanine over 14 residues. Of all the DNA, just the CDR3 is kept, 42 bases in frame from base 1. V was cut back by 4 bases and J by 4 bases, leaving a gap of 10 bases between them. Via the germline V gene, CDR1 is MNHEY and CDR2 SVGEGT.

This specimen was peripheral blood, taken 28 days after the second AZD1222 dose. This clonotype originated in an adult who received the AZD1222 COVID-19 vaccine. The chain is encoded by TRBV6-2 or TRBV6-3 joined to TRBJ2-2; a tentative D call is TRBD2 (5 bases match). The nucleotide sequence is given as TGTGCCAGCAGTTCGGCGGGCGTCACCGGGGAGCTGTTTTTT. This codes for CASSSAGVTGELFF.